Shown below are 13 T cell receptor beta chains from a single sample sequenced in a study of T cell responses to AZD1222 COVID-19 vaccine. The data were produced by immunoSEQ multiplex PCR, yet TCRdb's version contains in-frame clones alone and is incomplete. The sample holds 44,000 or so clones; over 75% are singletons and the top ten take about a fifth. The sample here was peripheral blood, taken 28 days after the second dose of the MenACWY control vaccine. Every receptor here comes from an adult who received the MenACWY meningococcal vaccine as a control.

The chain uses TRBV6-4 and TRBJ2-3, with D perhaps given as TRBD1 or TRBD2 (6 bases each). Trimming took 3 bases from V and 0 from J, leaving 13 bases between them. This CDR3 has 16 residues. Germline assignment: CDR1 MRHNA and CDR2 SNTAGT. The CDR3 here is CASSERGAVSTDTQYF. The CDR3 nucleotides are TGTGCCAGCAGTGAAAGGGGGGCAGTCAGCACAGATACGCAGTATTTT.

The genes are TRBV9 and TRBJ2-7; D is perhaps TRBD2 (6 bases). V was shortened by 0 bases and J by 2 bases, with 12 bases between the two germline ends. Germline CDR1 SGDLS, CDR2 YYNGEE. The CDR3 has 15 amino acids. For the CDR3, the DNA is TGTGCCAGCAGCGTAGGGGACTTCCCCCCCTACGAGCAGTACTTC. Amino acids: CASSVGDFPPYEQYF.

The chain joins TRBV7-8 to TRBJ2-4; D is unclear. The CDR3 length is 16 residues. Trimming cost V 4 bases and J 0 bases, with 13 bases left between them. Germline lookup yields CDR1 SGHVS and CDR2 FQNEAQ. CDR3 DNA sequence: TGTGCCAGCAGCTCCGGAGCCTCCAAAGCCAAAAACATTCAGTACTTC. It specifies CASSSGASKAKNIQYF.

In the case of this clone: This may stem from a read error, because a much larger clone lies one nucleotide away. Other nucleotide sequences in the sample specify the same CDR3. The rearrangement joins TRBV29-1 to TRBJ2-4; 10 bases match TRBD2. CDR3 length: 15 residues. After removal of 5 bases from V and 8 bases from J, the junction contained 12 bases not matched to a gene. The germline V gene encodes CDR1 SQVTM and CDR2 ANQGSEA. CDR3 amino acids: CSVLRGSGGADIQYF. The DNA of the CDR3 is TGCAGCGTTCTCCGGGGGAGCGGGGGGGCGGACATTCAGTACTTC.

This clone has only one observation. V usage is TRBV5-6 and J usage is TRBJ1-6; D is unresolved. The CDR3 runs to 16 residues. V dropped 5 bases and J dropped 7 bases, with 19 bases sitting between them. The V gene's germline CDR1 is SGHDT and CDR2 YYEEEE. The CDR3 DNA reads as TGTGCCAGCAGTCAATCACCATGGGCTAGCAATTCACCCCTCCACTTT. The encoded protein is CASSQSPWASNSPLHF.

The CDR3 region is CASSFLAGSSYNEQFF. DNA for the CDR3: TGCGCCAGCAGCTTCTTAGCCGGAAGCTCCTACAATGAGCAGTTCTTC. The J gene is TRBJ2-1, the V gene TRBV5-1; D ambiguous. CDR3 length: 16 amino acids. Germline-derived CDR1 and CDR2 are SGHRS and YFSETQ. V lost 2 bases to trimming and J lost 0 bases, with 12 bases between them. Drawing the rest from reference TRBV5-1 and TRBJ2-1, the complete variable domain is KAGVTQTPRYLIKTRGQQVTLSCSPISGHRSVSWYQQTPGQGLQFLFEYFSETQRNKGNFPGRFSGRQFSNSRSEMNVSTLELGDSALYLCASSFLAGSSYNEQFFGPGTRLTVL.

The chain employs TRBV11-2 and TRBJ2-3; a possible D gene is TRBD2 (5 bases). CDR1 is SGHAT, CDR2 FQNNGV, per germline. This CDR3 comprises 17 residues. V was shortened by 3 bases and J by 2 bases, with 18 bases between the two germline ends. Here the CDR3 DNA reads TGTGCCAGCAGCTTCCTAAACGGCGCTAGCAACACAGATACGCAGTATTTT. It codes for CASSFLNGASNTDTQYF.

In its sample, this clone was seen once. Here the CDR3 reads CASSPRTIYGYTF. CDR3 nucleotide sequence: TGTGCCAGCAGTCCTAGGACAATTTATGGCTACACCTTC. The J gene is TRBJ1-2, the V gene TRBV28, with D possibly matching TRBD1 (5 bases). Germline values: CDR1 MDHEN, CDR2 SYDVKM. The CDR3 spans 13 residues. With 5 bases removed from V and 5 bases from J, the gap between germline ends came to 12 bases.

The V and J genes are TRBV19 and TRBJ1-5, with D possibly TRBD1 on 5 matching bases. The V and J ends lost 11 bases and 0 bases respectively, with 14 bases between them. Germline values: CDR1 LNHDA, CDR2 SQIVND (reference sequence). The CDR3 loop spans 14 amino acids. For the CDR3, the DNA is TGTGCCGTACAGACAGATTATAGCAATCAGCCCCAGCATTTT. Protein sequence: CAVQTDYSNQPQHF.

This clone was counted once. The chain combines TRBV24-1 with TRBJ2-1; TRBD2 is a possible D gene (5 bases). Germline loops: CDR1 KGHDR, CDR2 SFDVKD. The CDR3 covers 15 residues. Trimming pared 2 bases from V and 4 bases from J, leaving 11 bases between. In DNA, the CDR3 is TGTGCCACCAGTGATTCCGGGGAAGCTTACAATGAGCAGTTCTTC. It yields the protein CATSDSGEAYNEQFF.

This clone is labeled as medium-sized (0.01 to 0.1%). The V and J genes are TRBV6-5 and TRBJ1-5; a possible D gene is TRBD1 (5 bases). Germline values: CDR1 MNHEY, CDR2 SVGAGI. V was cut by 9 bases and J by 1 base, with 16 bases left in between. The CDR3 covers 15 residues. In DNA, the CDR3 is TGTGCCAGGACCGGTGGGAAGGGGAGCAATCAGCCCCAGCATTTT. The encoded protein is CARTGGKGSNQPQHF.

The rearrangement uses TRBV24-1 and TRBJ1-2; a weak D match, TRBD1 (5 bases). Trimming removed 3 bases from V and 5 bases from J, with 9 bases in between. CDR3 length: 13 residues. From germline, CDR1 is KGHDR and CDR2 SFDVKD. DNA for the CDR3: TGTGCCACCAGTGATCAGGCAGGGTATGGCTACACCTTC. It is translated as CATSDQAGYGYTF.

The sample holds one count of this clone. This sequence joins TRBV28 and TRBJ2-2, with unresolved D. There are 12 residues in the CDR3. Germline V gene lookup returns CDR1 MDHEN and CDR2 SYDVKM. The ends were cut back, 3 bases at V and 4 bases at J, with 3 bases in the middle. CDR3 coding DNA: TGTGCCAGCAGTTTGCTCACCGGGGAGCTGTTTTTT. Translation: CASSLLTGELFF.